The rows below give T cell receptor beta chains drawn from one sample of a study of blood T cell repertoires in COVID-19. The assay was immunoSEQ multiplex PCR, and TCRdb's table has in-frame clones only and misses some. The table lists approximately 270,000 clones, about 91% of them singletons, with approximately 1.2% in the top ten. The source material was PBMCs or T cells enriched from blood (not recorded which). Every receptor here comes from a human donor in a cohort exposed to, infected with or recovered from COVID-19 (not recorded which). The donor label of this sample is uncertain. Both conserved end residues are part of each CDR3. The D gene is left open where the match is weak. Size is omitted from some rows. Given values are once, few, many or a class for expanded clones.

TRBJ2-5	-	TRBV6-5	-	11	TGTGCCAGCAGGGCCCAAGAGACCCAGTACTTC	CASRAQETQYF
TRBJ2-5	-	TRBV5-6	-	16	TGTGCCAGCAGCCCACCGGACAGTCGACGGGACGAGACCCAGTACTTC	CASSPPDSRRDETQYF
TRBJ1-3	-	TRBV6-1	TRBD1	14	TGTGCCAGCAGTGAAGCGGACAGGGGAAACACCATATATTTT	CASSEADRGNTIYF
TRBJ1-1	once	TRBV7-2	-	14	TGTGCCAGCAGTCTCAGGGCCCCGAACACTGAAGCTTTCTTT	CASSLRAPNTEAFF
TRBJ2-7	-	TRBV30	TRBD1	12	TGTGCCTGTAGGGACAGGGTCAACGAGCAGTACTTC	CACRDRVNEQYF
TRBJ2-2	-	TRBV9	TRBD2	18	TGTGCCAGCAGCGTCTCGCGGGGGGGTTCGGCGAACACCGGGGAGCTGTTTTTT	CASSVSRGGSANTGELFF
TRBJ1-1	-	TRBV24-1	-	12	TGTGCCACCAGTGATCTAGGCACTGAAGCTTTCTTT	CATSDLGTEAFF
TRBJ2-7	-	TRBV7-9	-	12	TGTGCCAGCGGCGGACTGACCTACGAGCAGTACTTC	CASGGLTYEQYF
TRBJ2-7	-	TRBV7-9	-	14	TGTGCCAGCAGCTTAGGTCGACGGGAAAGCGAGCAGTACTTC	CASSLGRRESEQYF
TRBJ1-2	-	TRBV27	-	14	TGTGCCAGCAGTTTACGGGGGGCCGGGTATGGCTACACCTTC	CASSLRGAGYGYTF
TRBJ2-3	-	TRBV9	TRBD2	13	TGTGCCAGCAGTAGCGGGGCCCTGGATACGCAGTATTTT	CASSSGALDTQYF
TRBJ1-2	-	TRBV7-2	TRBD1	15	TGTGCCAGCAGCTCCTATCTAACAGGGGGCAAAGGCTACACCTTC	CASSSYLTGGKGYTF
TRBJ1-1	-	TRBV6-5	-	13	TGTGCCAGCAGTTTGGGGGCGAACACTGAAGCTTTCTTT	CASSLGANTEAFF
TRBJ2-1	-	TRBV2	-	16	TGTGCCAGCAGTGAACAGGGAGGCTCGGCCTACAATGAGCAGTTCTTC	CASSEQGGSAYNEQFF
TRBJ2-7	-	TRBV4-1	-	18	TGCGCCAGCAGCCAAGGTGGCAGGGGAAAGAGGGGTACCTACGAGCAGTACTTC	CASSQGGRGKRGTYEQYF
TRBJ2-5	-	TRBV10-2	-	12	TGCGCCAGCAGGGGCCTGGAAGAGACCCAGTACTTC	CASRGLEETQYF
TRBJ1-1	-	TRBV11-2	-	15	TGTGCCAGCAGCTCCCGAGGGGGGGGGATCGCTGAAGCTTTCTTT	CASSSRGGGIAEAFF
TRBJ2-7	once	TRBV19	-	14	TGTGCCAGTAGCCCTTCACAGTCCAGGTACGAGCAGTACTTC	CASSPSQSRYEQYF
TRBJ1-1	-	TRBV30	-	14	TGTGCCTGGATTCCGGGGTTGATGAACACTGAAGCTTTCTTT	CAWIPGLMNTEAFF
TRBJ2-3	-	TRBV5-1	TRBD2	17	TGCGCCAGCAGCCCGGGACTAGCGGGGACTATCACAGATACGCAGTATTTT	CASSPGLAGTITDTQYF
TRBJ1-5	-	TRBV19	-	12	TGTGCCACCGGGGGGGCTAGGCAGCCCCAGCATTTT	CATGGARQPQHF
TRBJ1-2	few	TRBV7-9	TRBD1	13	TGTGCCAGCAGCTTCACAGGGGGGAATGGCTACACCTTC	CASSFTGGNGYTF
TRBJ1-5	-	TRBV29-1	-	13	TGCAGCGTTGGGAGCAGGGAGGGACAGCCCCAGCATTTT	CSVGSREGQPQHF
TRBJ2-3	few	TRBV29-1	-	12	TGCAGCGTTCAGGGTGGGGCAGATACGCAGTATTTT	CSVQGGADTQYF
TRBJ2-5	-	TRBV4-2	TRBD2	14	TGTGCCAGCAGCCATCGACTAGCTCAGGAGACCCAGTACTTC	CASSHRLAQETQYF
TRBJ2-1	-	TRBV4-3	-	11	TGCGCCAGCAGCCGCGCCAATGAGCAGTTCTTC	CASSRANEQFF
TRBJ1-2	-	TRBV4-3	TRBD1	14	TGCGCCAGCAGCCAAGTCCAGGGGGCAGGTGGCTACACCTTC	CASSQVQGAGGYTF
TRBJ2-5	-	TRBV6-5	TRBD2	16	TGTGCCAGCAGTTACACCGGACTAGCGGGGCAAGAGACCCAGTACTTC	CASSYTGLAGQETQYF
TRBJ2-1	-	TRBV24-1	-	16	TGTGCCACCAGTGATGGGGCTGTGGATGGGTACAATGAGCAGTTCTTC	CATSDGAVDGYNEQFF
TRBJ2-7	-	TRBV28	-	11	TGTGCCAGCTCCCTAGTGGGCGAGCAGTACTTC	CASSLVGEQYF
TRBJ2-1	-	TRBV19	-	21	TGTGCCAGTAGTAGGGACTCCTCTGCTGCCCGCGGGGTGAGCTCCTACAATGAGCAGTTCTTC	CASSRDSSAARGVSSYNEQFF
TRBJ2-3	-	TRBV9	-	16	TGTGCCAGCAGCGTAGGCAGGGCGCCCCTCCGGGATACGCAGTATTTT	CASSVGRAPLRDTQYF
TRBJ1-1	-	TRBV10-3	TRBD1	14	TGTGCCATCAGACGAGGACAGGGGGAAGATGAAGCTTTCTTT	CAIRRGQGEDEAFF